This T cell receptor (beta chain) is from a study of T cells in Graves' hyperthyroidism and ophthalmopathy. Study-level background: Peripheral blood was acquired at first diagnosis, ahead of any therapy whatsoever. The study's findings and limits: Appearing also in blood were most of the thyroid clonotypes expanded above 0.001. In validation, the model predicted ophthalmopathy. These predictions came a median roughly 7.1 months before onset.

The V gene's germline CDR1 is MNHEY and CDR2 SVGAGI. The CDR3 is 20 amino acids. V lost 0 bases, J lost 1 base, and 10 bases stayed unmatched. This clonotype was detected many times. Its antigen is as yet unknown. Aged 18 to 65, the patients had hyperthyroidism that was newly diagnosed and had lasted under 2 months. RNA transcripts were the template for amplifying TCR beta CDR3 regions. The TCR CDR3 first-round RT-PCR relied on the HTBI primer set. TCRdb re-called the multiplex PCR reads with MiXCR, one entry per CDR3 protein. The data show a few hundred thousand distinct CDR3 sequences, with 11% to 15% seen just once and roughly 6.2% held by the top ten.

V and J are TRBV6-5 and TRBJ1-6; TRBD1 matches 9 bases. The sequence was obtained from a woman in her 30s with Graves' hyperthyroidism that later progressed to Graves' ophthalmopathy. The sequencing sample was made of blood. CDR3 sequence: CASSYSMGTGIRSYNSPLHF. For the CDR3, the DNA is TGTGCCAGCAGTTACTCGATGGGGACAGGGATAAGGTCCTATAATTCACCCCTCCACTTT.